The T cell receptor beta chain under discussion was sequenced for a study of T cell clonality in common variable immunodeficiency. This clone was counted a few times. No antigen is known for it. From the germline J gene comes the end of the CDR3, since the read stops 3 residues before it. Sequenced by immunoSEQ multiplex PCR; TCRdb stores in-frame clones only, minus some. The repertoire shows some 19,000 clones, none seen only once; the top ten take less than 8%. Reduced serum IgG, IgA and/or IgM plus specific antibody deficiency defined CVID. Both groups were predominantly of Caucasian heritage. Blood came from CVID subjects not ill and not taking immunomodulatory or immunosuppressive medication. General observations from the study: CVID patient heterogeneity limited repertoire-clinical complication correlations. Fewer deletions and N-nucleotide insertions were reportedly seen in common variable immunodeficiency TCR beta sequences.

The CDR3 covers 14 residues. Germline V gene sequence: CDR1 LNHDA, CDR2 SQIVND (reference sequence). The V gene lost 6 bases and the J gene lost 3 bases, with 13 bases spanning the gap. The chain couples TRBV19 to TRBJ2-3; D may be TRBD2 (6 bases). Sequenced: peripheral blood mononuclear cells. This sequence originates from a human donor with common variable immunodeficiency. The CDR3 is CASRELAQTDTQYF. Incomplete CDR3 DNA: TGTGCCAGTAGAGAACTAGCTCAGACAGATACG.